One sample yielded the 11 T cell receptor beta chains listed below, sequenced in a study of regulatory T cells in long-lasting Graves disease. Time point reported: persistent/refractory GD, antithyroid drugs over 5 years with positive TRAb. The TCR library was made from RNA extracted from PBMCs. Relying on iRepertoire HTBI primers and Arm-PCR of CDR3 regions, the team built TCR beta libraries. TCRdb reprocessed the multiplex PCR reads with MiXCR, giving one entry per CDR3 protein. The profile shows about 660,000 distinct CDR3 sequences, 25% to 35% of them singletons. This sample comprised peripheral blood mononuclear cells (PBMCs), obtained when the disease was refractory, from a patient treated with antithyroid drugs. The source of these receptors is a female donor with Graves disease.

V is TRBV20-1 and J is TRBJ1-5; D perhaps matches TRBD1 (6 bases). Germline values: CDR1 DFQATT, CDR2 SNEGSKA (reference sequence). This CDR3 is 15 amino acids long. Deletions cut 2 bases from V and 3 bases from J, with 14 bases between. The CDR3 DNA reads as TGCAGTGCTAGAAACGGACAGTTGTTCAATCAGCCCCAGCATTTT. The encoded protein is CSARNGQLFNQPQHF.

This clonotype was counted between two and nine times. The V gene is TRBV6-1, the J gene TRBJ1-1; D is unresolved. The germline V gene has CDR1 MNHNS and CDR2 SASEGT. This CDR3 comprises 16 residues. Trimming cost V 10 bases and J 0 bases, with 21 bases left between them. This CDR3 reads CATMNLARRMNTEAFF. The CDR3 region has the DNA TGTGCCACCATGAACTTGGCCAGGCGAATGAACACTGAAGCTTTCTTT.

This clonotype was picked up a small number of times. The chain employs TRBV29-1 and TRBJ2-7, with D tentatively TRBD1 (5 bases). Germline-derived CDR1 and CDR2 are SQVTM and ANQGSEA. The CDR3 loop spans 14 amino acids. V lost 1 base, J lost 6 bases, and 16 bases lay in between. CDR3 coding DNA: TGCAGCGTTGAAGTGGGTAGGGGCCTCACCGAGCAGTACTTC. It encodes CSVEVGRGLTEQYF.

This clonotype was recorded only once. CDR3 DNA: TGCAGTGCTAGAGGACAGGACAACACTGAAGCTTTCTTT. Translated: CSARGQDNTEAFF. The rearrangement links TRBV20-1 to TRBJ1-1, with TRBD1 as a possible D gene (6 bases). Trimming pared 1 base from V and 2 bases from J, leaving 8 bases between. The germline V gene has CDR1 DFQATT and CDR2 SNEGSKA (reference sequence). There are 13 residues in the CDR3.

For the CDR3, the DNA is TGTGCCAGCAGCTTACGAACAGGGAGGGAATACGAGCAGTACTTC. Residues: CASSLRTGREYEQYF. This chain joins TRBV7-3 and TRBJ2-7, with D tentatively TRBD2 (7 bases). Trimming removed 2 bases at V and 4 bases at J, with 15 bases between. Germline-derived CDR1 and CDR2 are SGHTA and FQGTGA. This CDR3 contains 15 residues.

This clonotype was picked up a small number of times. The chain's CDR3 is CAAGGTLTDTQYF. Here the CDR3 DNA reads TGTGCCGCGGGTGGTACCCTCACAGATACGCAGTATTTT. The chain uses TRBV15 and TRBJ2-3; D may be TRBD2 (5 bases). CDR1 is LNHNV, CDR2 YYDKDF, per germline (reference sequence). V gave up 11 bases and J gave up 2 bases, with 14 bases separating them. CDR3 length: 13 residues.

The chain is built from TRBV28 and TRBJ2-5; the D gene is possibly TRBD2 (5 bases). CDR1 MDHEN and CDR2 SYDVKM come from the germline V gene. With 5 bases removed from V and 7 bases from J, the gap between germline ends came to 17 bases. This CDR3 has 14 amino acids. CDR3 in amino acids: CASSPAEGSRTQYF. As DNA, the CDR3 is TGTGCCAGCAGTCCAGCCGAGGGCTCGCGGACCCAGTACTTC. The full variable domain, its missing parts supplied by reference TRBV28 and TRBJ2-5, is DVKVTQSSRYLVKRTGEKVFLECVQDMDHENMFWYRQDPGLGLRLIYFSYDVKMKEKGDIPEGYSVSREKKERFSLILESASTNQTSMYLCASSPAEGSRTQYFGPGTRLLVL.

This clonotype was counted a few times. V and J are TRBV24-1 and TRBJ1-5; unclear D gene. With 4 bases removed from V and 1 base from J, the gap between germline ends came to 7 bases. The CDR3 extends over 14 amino acids. Germline V gene sequence: CDR1 KGHDR, CDR2 SFDVKD. CDR3 nucleotides: TGTGCCACCAGTGAAGCTTTGAGCAATCAGCCCCAGCATTTT. Translated, it gives CATSEALSNQPQHF.

V is TRBV6-1 and J is TRBJ2-2; TRBD1 matches 7 bases. The germline V gene encodes CDR1 MNHNS and CDR2 SASEGT. This CDR3 contains 15 residues. After removal of 4 bases from V and 1 base from J, the junction contained 3 bases not matched to a gene. The CDR3 sequence: CASSATGWNTGELFF. DNA for the CDR3: TGTGCCAGCAGTGCGACAGGGTGGAACACCGGGGAGCTGTTTTTT.

This clonotype was recorded many times. The chain couples TRBV6-1 to TRBJ1-1, with no clear D. The CDR3 is 16 residues long. Deletions cut 1 base from V and 1 base from J, with 13 bases between. Per the germline V gene, CDR1 is MNHNS and CDR2 is SASEGT. The CDR3 spells CASSEGLGSGNTEAFF. The CDR3 bases are TGTGCCAGCAGTGAAGGATTGGGGTCCGGGAACACTGAAGCTTTCTTT.

This clonotype came up a few times. The rearrangement uses TRBV19 and TRBJ2-7; 9 bases are shared with TRBD1. Germline V gene sequence: CDR1 LNHDA, CDR2 SQIVND (reference sequence). This CDR3 spans 14 amino acids. V was clipped by 5 bases and J by 3 bases; unmatched bases: 5. The CDR3 DNA sequence: TGTGCCAGTAGTCCGGGGACAGGGATCTACGAGCAGTACTTC. This sequence encodes CASSPGTGIYEQYF.